This T cell receptor beta chain comes out of a study of early T cells in non-severe SARS-CoV-2 infection (dated by TCRdb to the early 2020s). Background for the entire study: Because TCR sequencing was done on bulk RNA from unsorted whole blood, the alpha and beta chains could not be paired. Results and caveats for the whole study, not just this receptor: Matching against VDJdb was skewed toward anti-spike CD8 responses, likely underestimated virus-specific expansions, and missed private and CD4 specificities.

A case-control design nested within a healthcare worker cohort in London, UK, was used, with weekly nasopharyngeal swab PCR tests and blood sampling performed. Healthcare workers were recruited between 23 and 31 March 2020, during the week of the UK lockdown, and were followed weekly for up to 16 weeks. This clonotype was recorded at least ten times. This receptor's antigen is unknown. No base qualities exist here, and no much larger clone lies one base off it. CDR1 and CDR2, looked up from the germline V gene, are SQVTM and ANQGSEA. V loses 7 bases of germline sequence and J loses 7 bases, and the interval between the two ends is 10 bases. From cysteine to phenylalanine, the CDR3 is 10 amino acids long. The retained sequence is limited to the CDR3, 30 bases, with the frame set at the first base. Preparation of the library involved 5' RACE. These reads were obtained on a NextSeq 500. To correct for sequencing error and PCR bias, the TCR library protocol tagged individual cDNA molecules with unique molecular identifiers. Sequencing covered both TCR alpha and beta chains, and within each sample the abundances of alpha and beta sequences were tightly co-correlated. The published analysis was carried out like this. Decombinator V4 was used to annotate the V gene, J gene and CDR3 of the TCR sequences. TCRs were defined as expanded if a significant change between any two time points was detected under a Poisson model with p below 0.0001. TCR abundances were normalised to the total number of TCRs sequenced per sample and expressed as counts per million. TRAV1-2 paired with TRAJ12, TRAJ20 or TRAJ33 defined MAIT TCRs, while TRAV10 paired with TRAJ18 defined iNKT TCRs. VDJdb, accessed 1 November 2021, was searched for CMV, EBV and SARS-CoV-2 annotated TCRs, with TCRs annotated for multiple antigens excluded. TCRdb's own reprocessing of the public reads used fastp at Q25 and MiXCR and kept productive beta chains. Rows are combined by CDR3 protein, so each entry shows the most common genes and DNA. TCRdb assigned the V and J calls; the authors' analysis was not used. This sample lists tens of thousands of distinct CDR3 sequences; more than 4% were detected once. The ten largest clonotypes hold 4.9% of the sample.

This chain joins TRBV29-1 to TRBJ1-2; TRBD1 might be the D gene, on 5 matching bases. The receptor was derived from an adult who was a healthcare worker with PCR-confirmed SARS-CoV-2 infection or an uninfected control (not recorded which). The sample was whole blood. The nucleotide sequence reads as follows: TGCAGCGCAAGGGACCGTGGCTACACCTTC. This codes for CSARDRGYTF.